The 23 T cell receptor beta chains listed next were all sequenced from one sample in a study of T-cell reconstitution after alpha-beta-depleted transplantation in children. TCRbeta library construction was performed incorporating unique molecular identifiers. TCRdb re-called the PCR reads with MiXCR, one entry per CDR3 protein. The sample lists approximately 130,000 distinct CDR3 sequences; about 9.9% were seen once. The source was PBMCs, mostly from graft donor cells, collected 180 days after TCRalphabeta/CD19-depleted stem cell transplant. The receptor set was obtained from a girl younger than two who had a stem cell transplant for combined immunodeficiency, so the T cells may come from the graft donor.

There are many counts of this clonotype. The chain employs TRBV5-1 and TRBJ2-1; D gene ambiguous. CDR1 is SGHRS and CDR2 is YFSETQ in the germline V gene. V was pared by 5 bases and J by 4 bases, with 19 bases between. This CDR3 region has 16 residues. The CDR3 here is CASRGRWDVGYNEQFF. In DNA, the CDR3 is TGCGCCAGCAGGGGTAGATGGGATGTCGGGTACAATGAGCAGTTCTTC.

This clonotype was seen a handful of times. This sequence joins TRBV19 and TRBJ1-2; D remains unclear. V dropped 4 bases and J dropped 8 bases, with 17 bases sitting between them. In germline, CDR1 is LNHDA, CDR2 SQIVND (reference sequence). The CDR3 consists of 14 residues. CDR3 region: CASSTRIEAGGYTF. The CDR3 region has the DNA TGTGCCAGTAGTACCCGCATTGAGGCGGGCGGCTACACCTTC.

The chain carries TRBV7-2 and TRBJ2-1; 7 nucleotides align to TRBD1. CDR1 and CDR2 (germline): SGHTA, FQGNSA. Trimming removed 4 bases from V and 5 bases from J; junction bases left unmatched: 11. CDR3 length equals 16 residues. The CDR3 DNA follows: TGTGCCAGCAGCTCATTCTCCGGGACAGTTAACAATGAGCAGTTCTTC. Translation: CASSSFSGTVNNEQFF. The complete variable domain, with remaining parts taken from reference TRBV7-2 and TRBJ2-1, reads GAGVSQSPSNKVTEKGKDVELRCDPISGHTALYWYRQSLGQGLEFLIYFQGNSAPDKSGLPSDRFSAERTGGSVSTLTIQRTQQEDSAVYLCASSSFSGTVNNEQFFGPGTRLTVL.

This rearrangement joins TRBV10-3 to TRBJ1-5, with D possibly TRBD1 on 5 matching bases. In germline, CDR1 is ENHRY, CDR2 SYGVKD. CDR3 length: 10 residues. Between the trimmed V and J ends, which lost 7 bases and 13 bases, there was a span of 11 bases. CDR3 coding DNA: TGTGCCATCATCCGGGACTCTCAGCATTTT. As protein: CAIIRDSQHF.

This clonotype was seen more than once but under ten times. The chain has TRBV10-3 and TRBJ2-1, with a possible D match to TRBD2 (6 bases). The CDR3 extends over 16 amino acids. V was shortened by 7 bases and J by 4 bases, with 20 bases between the two germline ends. Germline V gene sequence: CDR1 ENHRY, CDR2 SYGVKD. CDR3 sequence reads: CAIMGGRKEKYNEQFF. Here the CDR3 DNA reads TGTGCCATCATGGGGGGACGGAAAGAAAAGTACAATGAGCAGTTCTTC.

Only a few counts were recorded for this clonotype. V usage is TRBV12-3 or TRBV12-4 and J usage is TRBJ2-2, with D perhaps TRBD2 (5 bases). V dropped 3 bases and J dropped 3 bases, with 23 bases sitting between them. This CDR3 spans 19 amino acids. CDR3 DNA sequence: TGTGCCAGCAGTTTTAGCCCCCGGGCACAGCGGCCCTACACCGGGGAGCTGTTTTTT. Encoded protein: CASSFSPRAQRPYTGELFF.

This clonotype was counted ten times or more. The rearrangement links TRBV29-1 to TRBJ2-1; 7 positions match TRBD2. V dropped 3 bases and J dropped 2; count of bases not matched to a gene: 7. This CDR3 region has 15 residues. The germline gives CDR1 SQVTM, CDR2 ANQGSEA. DNA for the CDR3: TGCAGCGTTGAGAAGCGGGGTATAACCTACAATGAGCAGTTCTTC. This translates into CSVEKRGITYNEQFF.

This rearrangement joins TRBV5-5 to TRBJ2-7; no reliable D call. Trimming cost V 1 base and J 1 base, with 3 bases left between them. Germline V gene sequence: CDR1 SGHKS, CDR2 YYEKEE (reference sequence). This CDR3 has 12 residues. CDR3 amino acids: CASSLFSYEQYF. The CDR3 DNA is TGTGCCAGCAGCTTGTTTTCCTACGAGCAGTACTTC.

The sample holds a few counts of this clonotype. This chain joins TRBV20-1 and TRBJ2-7, with D perhaps matching TRBD2 (5 bases). V was cut by 6 bases and J by 4 bases, with 10 bases left in between. The CDR3 spans 11 residues. Germline CDR1 reads DFQATT; CDR2 reads SNEGSKA (reference sequence). CDR3 region: CSAAAEYEQYF. The CDR3 DNA reads TGCAGTGCAGCGGCAGAATACGAGCAGTACTTC.

In this sample, this clonotype turned up a few times. This sequence joins TRBV28 and TRBJ2-1; D might be TRBD1 or TRBD2, each matching 6 bases. This CDR3 is built from 15 residues. Trimming stripped 3 bases from V and 5 bases from J, with 14 bases between. Germline V gives CDR1 MDHEN, CDR2 SYDVKM. The CDR3 protein is CASSLGGRGNNEQFF. CDR3 bases: TGTGCCAGCAGTTTGGGGGGCCGTGGCAACAATGAGCAGTTCTTC.

This sequence joins TRBV20-1 and TRBJ2-7, with 7 bases that match TRBD1. CDR3 length: 14 amino acids. Germline CDR1 and CDR2: DFQATT and SNEGSKA (reference sequence). J was trimmed by 4 bases and V by 1 base; bases with no gene match: 7. The CDR3 protein is CSARAWDSGYEQYF. The CDR3 DNA sequence: TGCAGTGCTAGAGCCTGGGACAGCGGTTACGAGCAGTACTTC.

The chain links TRBV12-3 or TRBV12-4 to TRBJ2-4, with D perhaps TRBD1 (6 bases). V was pared by 3 bases and J by 0 bases, with 12 bases between. The CDR3 totals 16 residues. CDR3 region: CASSFRGVLAKNIQYF. CDR3 nucleotide sequence: TGTGCCAGCAGTTTCAGGGGAGTCCTAGCCAAAAACATTCAGTACTTC.

This clonotype was seen more than once but under ten times. J is TRBJ1-5 and V is TRBV12-3 or TRBV12-4; TRBD1 matches at 9 bases. Losses at the gene ends were 5 bases for V and 3 bases for J; bases not matched to a gene: 5. There are 15 residues in the CDR3. CDR3 sequence: CASSGQGSYNQPQHF. The CDR3 DNA reads as TGTGCCAGCAGTGGACAGGGGTCCTACAATCAGCCCCAGCATTTT.

This clonotype was seen at least ten times. CDR3 region: CSVEAGQETQYF. As DNA, the CDR3 is TGCAGCGTTGAGGCTGGCCAAGAGACCCAGTACTTC. This rearrangement joins TRBV29-1 to TRBJ2-5, with D hard to call. This CDR3 contains 12 residues. Trimming removed 3 bases at V and 1 base at J, with 6 bases between. Germline-derived CDR1 and CDR2 are SQVTM and ANQGSEA.

This clonotype was seen a handful of times. This chain connects TRBV5-1 to TRBJ2-1; 8 positions agree with TRBD1. Germline V gene data show CDR1 as SGHRS and CDR2 as YFSETQ. The length of the CDR3 is 14 residues. The trim removed 4 bases at V and 4 bases at J, leaving 4 bases unmatched. CDR3 nucleotide sequence: TGCGCCAGCAGCGAGGGGACAGGATACAATGAGCAGTTCTTC. It codes for CASSEGTGYNEQFF.

This clonotype was picked up a small number of times. The V call is TRBV27, the J call TRBJ2-7; tentatively, D is TRBD2 (7 bases). CDR3 size: 15 residues. Germline CDR1 and CDR2: MNHEY and SMNVEV (reference sequence). Trimming removed 2 bases from V and 4 bases from J, with 15 bases in between. For the CDR3, the DNA is TGTGCCAGCAGTTTAGGTGGGGGGGCCGGTTACGAGCAGTACTTC. Its protein is CASSLGGGAGYEQYF.

In this sample, this clonotype turned up a few times. This chain connects TRBV7-2 to TRBJ2-2; D call uncertain. The V gene lost 2 bases and the J gene lost 5 bases, with 6 bases spanning the gap. Germline-derived CDR1 and CDR2 are SGHTA and FQGNSA. This CDR3 has 13 amino acids. The chain's CDR3 is CASSLSLTGELFF. CDR3 in DNA: TGTGCCAGCAGCTTATCTCTTACCGGGGAGCTGTTTTTT.

This clonotype has more than one count but fewer than ten. V and J are TRBV5-1 and TRBJ2-7; possible D gene TRBD1, 5 bases. Germline V lookup: CDR1 SGHRS, CDR2 YFSETQ. V lost 1 base and J lost 7, with 15 bases in between. The CDR3 has 14 residues. This chain's CDR3 is CASSLLGQKREQYF. The CDR3 nucleotides are TGCGCCAGCAGCTTGCTAGGACAAAAACGGGAGCAGTACTTC. Looking up the rest from reference TRBV5-1 and TRBJ2-7 gives the full variable domain: KAGVTQTPRYLIKTRGQQVTLSCSPISGHRSVSWYQQTPGQGLQFLFEYFSETQRNKGNFPGRFSGRQFSNSRSEMNVSTLELGDSALYLCASSLLGQKREQYFGPGTRLTVT.

In its sample, this clonotype was seen many times. V usage is TRBV7-3 and J usage is TRBJ2-1; 9 bases fit TRBD2. CDR1 SGHTA and CDR2 FQGTGA come from the germline V gene. V was clipped by 5 bases and J by 2 bases; unmatched bases: 7. This CDR3 has 16 amino acids. CDR3 amino acids: CASSPERGVPYNEQFF. CDR3 DNA sequence: TGTGCCAGCAGCCCCGAGCGGGGGGTCCCCTACAATGAGCAGTTCTTC.

The table lists this clonotype with a few counts. V is TRBV5-1 and J is TRBJ2-2; no definite D call. Germline V CDR1 and CDR2: SGHRS, YFSETQ. CDR3 size: 15 residues. V was pared by 1 base and J by 0 bases, with 7 bases between. The CDR3 DNA is TGCGCCAGCAGCTTGTCCACAACGAACACCGGGGAGCTGTTTTTT. Encoded protein: CASSLSTTNTGELFF.

This clonotype turned up a few times. The chain has TRBV5-4 and TRBJ2-4; D is possibly TRBD2 (5 bases). Germline V CDR1 and CDR2: SGHNT, YYREEE (reference sequence). Trimming cost V 1 base and J 0 bases, with 11 bases left between them. There are 16 residues in the CDR3. The CDR3 here is CASSLWGDRAKNIQYF. CDR3 nucleotides: TGTGCCAGCAGCTTGTGGGGAGACCGAGCCAAAAACATTCAGTACTTC.

The sample holds a few counts of this clonotype. The chain recombines TRBV11-3 with TRBJ2-1; TRBD2 might be the D (5 bases). This CDR3 comprises 12 residues. The ends were cut back, 1 base at V and 11 bases at J, with 9 bases in the middle. From germline, CDR1 is SGHNT and CDR2 YENEEA. The CDR3 bases are TGTGCCAGCAGCTTAGGCCGGACTCAGCAGTTCTTC. Protein: CASSLGRTQQFF.

This clonotype was detected only a few times. V gene TRBV20-1 combines with J gene TRBJ2-1; no clear D gene. Trimming left V 5 bases short and J 7 bases short, with 15 bases between. Germline-derived CDR1 and CDR2 are DFQATT and SNEGSKA (reference sequence). This CDR3 contains 13 residues. CDR3 amino acids: CSAHGPQRNEQFF. The CDR3 nucleotides read TGCAGTGCTCACGGACCCCAAAGGAATGAGCAGTTCTTC.